This TCR beta chain appears in the sequencing data of a study of cytotoxic CD8 clonotypes in ibrutinib-treated CLL. Libraries were prepared by immunoSEQ multiplex PCR; TCRdb keeps only in-frame clonotypes and omits some of them. Found here are 75,000 to 80,000 clones, 83% of them singletons; the top ten hold about two fifths. This receptor was identified in a human donor with chronic lymphocytic leukemia. The sample consisted of PBMCs, taken after 24 months of ibrutinib treatment.

The CDR3 bases are TGTGCCAGCAGTGTCGACAGATCCTACGAGCAGTACTTC. Translation: CASSVDRSYEQYF. This chain uses TRBV2 with TRBJ2-7, with a possible D match to TRBD1 (5 bases). The V gene lost 4 bases and the J gene lost 1 base, with 8 bases spanning the gap. Germline CDR1 reads SNHLY; CDR2 reads FYNNEI. CDR3 length equals 13 residues. The full variable domain, in which reference TRBV2 and TRBJ2-7 provide the parts outside the CDR3, is EPEVTQTPSHQVTQMGQEVILRCVPISNHLYFYWYRQILGQKVEFLVSFYNNEISEKSEIFDDQFSVERPDGSNFTLKIRSTKLEDSAMYFCASSVDRSYEQYFGPGTRLTVT.